This T cell receptor (beta chain) is from a study of T cell responses to AZD1222 COVID-19 vaccine. General study findings and limits: Donors were chiefly white British, with a greater number of females, and clonal diversity was perhaps underestimated. Close to half of all spike-specific TCRs reportedly target regions of the variants that are unmutated.

The protocol was immunoSEQ multiplex PCR, while the TCRdb copy is restricted to in-frame clones and leaves out a portion. The sample includes around 95,000 clones, more than 75% of them seen just once. As for this clone: What it recognizes is unknown. The junction and the germline gene differ at one end; a read error may be behind it.

CDR3 length equals 14 residues. Germline values: CDR1 KGHSH, CDR2 LQKENI. The J gene is TRBJ2-3, the V gene TRBV18, with a weak D call TRBD1 (6 bases). The sequenced sample was peripheral blood, obtained on day 0 of AZD1222 vaccination. The receptor was isolated from an adult in good health. CDR3 nucleotides: TGTGCCAGCTCTCCACAACAGGGCGCAGATACGCAGTATTTT. It encodes CASSPQQGADTQYF.